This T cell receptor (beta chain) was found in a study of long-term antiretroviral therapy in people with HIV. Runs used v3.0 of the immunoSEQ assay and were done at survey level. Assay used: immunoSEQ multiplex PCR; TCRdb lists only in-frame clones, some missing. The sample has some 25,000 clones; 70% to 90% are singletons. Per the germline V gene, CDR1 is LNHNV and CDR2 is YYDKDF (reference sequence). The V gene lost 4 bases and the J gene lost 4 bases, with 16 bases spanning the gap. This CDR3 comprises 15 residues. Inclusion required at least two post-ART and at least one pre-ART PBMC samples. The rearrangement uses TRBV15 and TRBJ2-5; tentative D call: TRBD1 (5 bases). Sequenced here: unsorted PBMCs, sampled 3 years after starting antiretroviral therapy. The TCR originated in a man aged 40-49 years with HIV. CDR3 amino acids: CATSKNLQVRETQYF. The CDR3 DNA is TGTGCCACCAGCAAAAATTTACAGGTTAGAGAGACCCAGTACTTC.